The 14 T cell receptor beta chains reported below all come from one sample, sequenced in a study of blood T cell repertoires in COVID-19. Here immunoSEQ multiplex PCR was the method, and the copy in TCRdb shows in-frame clones only, minus some. The data show 300,000 to 350,000 clones, with roughly 87% seen just once and roughly 2.3% held by the top ten. Sequences were obtained from peripheral blood. Receptor source: a man aged 18-30 years with active or convalescent COVID-19.

CDR3 nucleotides: TGCAGTGCTAGTAGCGGGGTTACGCAGTATTTT. Translation gives CSASSGVTQYF. The chain uses TRBV20-1 and TRBJ2-3, with TRBD2 matching 8 bases. V lost 3 bases, J lost 8 bases, and 1 base stayed unmatched. Per the germline V gene, CDR1 is DFQATT and CDR2 is SNEGSKA (reference sequence). This CDR3 region has 11 residues.

The V gene is TRBV18, the J gene TRBJ2-7; 8 nucleotides agree with TRBD1. Germline V gene lookup returns CDR1 KGHSH and CDR2 LQKENI. With 4 bases clipped from V and 6 bases from J, the junction kept 11 bases outside the gene matches. The CDR3 has 15 residues. The CDR3 coding sequence is TGTGCCAGCTCACTAGACAGGGGAGGTTTTGTCGAGCAGTACTTC. Its translation: CASSLDRGGFVEQYF.

The table lists this clone with a few counts. Other DNA sequences of this sample code for an identical CDR3. The chain uses TRBV27 and TRBJ1-6; 8 bases agree with TRBD1. The CDR3 has 14 residues. V dropped 3 bases and J dropped 7; count of bases not matched to a gene: 2. Germline CDR1 MNHEY, CDR2 SMNVEV (reference sequence). The CDR3: CASSFGTGNSPLHF. In nucleotides, the CDR3 is TGTGCCAGCAGTTTCGGGACAGGCAATTCACCCCTCCACTTT.

The chain has TRBV11-2 and TRBJ2-7; 7 bases match TRBD1. Germline CDR1 is SGHAT and CDR2 is FQNNGV. V was pared by 1 base and J by 2 bases, with 2 bases of the junction left unmatched. CDR3 length equals 14 residues. The chain's CDR3 is CASSLGTGAYEQYF. DNA of the CDR3: TGTGCCAGCAGCTTAGGGACAGGCGCCTACGAGCAGTACTTC.

The rearrangement uses TRBV27 and TRBJ1-2, with D possibly matching TRBD1 (5 bases). CDR1 and CDR2 (germline): MNHEY, SMNVEV (reference sequence). The CDR3 extends over 16 amino acids. The germline V and J ends were trimmed by 6 bases and 0 bases, with 17 bases remaining between them. The DNA for the CDR3 is TGTGCCAGCAGCCCTATCCCCGGGGGAACTAACTATGGCTACACCTTC. It codes for CASSPIPGGTNYGYTF.

The CDR3 reads CASSPLDGQTYEQYF. The DNA of the CDR3 is TGTGCCAGCAGTCCTCTGGACGGACAGACCTACGAGCAGTACTTC. V usage is TRBV7-9 and J usage is TRBJ2-7; the D gene is possibly TRBD1 (6 bases). V was clipped by 6 bases and J by 2 bases, with 17 bases between them. There are 15 residues in the CDR3. Germline lookup yields CDR1 SEHNR and CDR2 FQNEAQ (reference sequence).

V and J are TRBV7-9 and TRBJ1-2; D is unresolved. Germline V gene sequence: CDR1 SEHNR, CDR2 FQNEAQ (reference sequence). The CDR3 loop spans 14 amino acids. Trimming pared 2 bases from V and 3 bases from J, leaving 10 bases between. DNA of the CDR3: TGTGCCAGCAGCTTAACGGGAGTTGACTATGGCTACACCTTC. This codes for CASSLTGVDYGYTF.

The rearrangement uses TRBV29-1 and TRBJ2-2, with D uncertain. The ends were cut back, 5 bases at V and 5 bases at J, with 9 bases in the middle. From germline, CDR1 is SQVTM and CDR2 ANQGSEA. The CDR3 is made up of 12 amino acids. The CDR3 DNA follows: TGCAGCGTTTTTGCGAGAACCGGGGAGCTGTTTTTT. Protein product: CSVFARTGELFF.

The gene calls are TRBV10-3 and TRBJ1-2, with a weak D call TRBD1 (5 bases). The germline CDR1 and CDR2 sequences are ENHRY and SYGVKD. V lost 3 bases to trimming and J lost 1 base, with 12 bases between them. CDR3 length: 15 residues. Here the CDR3 DNA reads TGTGCCATCAGTGACCCGGACACGTTTAACTATGGCTACACCTTC. Residues: CAISDPDTFNYGYTF.

This clone was recorded once. This chain joins TRBV12-3 or TRBV12-4 and TRBJ1-3, with D unresolved. Trimming shortened V by 11 bases and J by 0 bases, and 11 bases separated the two germline ends. The CDR3 spans 13 residues. The CDR3 loop is CAWEASSGNTIYF. The CDR3, as DNA: TGTGCCTGGGAGGCCAGCTCTGGAAACACCATATATTTT.

The rearrangement joins TRBV7-9 to TRBJ2-7, with 7 bases fitting TRBD1. The V segment lost 2 bases and the J segment 0 bases; nucleotides outside the gene matches: 10. Germline V lookup: CDR1 SEHNR, CDR2 FQNEAQ (reference sequence). This CDR3 is 17 amino acids long. CDR3 loop: CASSLRRRQGSSYEQYF. The CDR3 nucleotides read TGTGCCAGCAGCTTACGCCGCCGACAGGGAAGCTCCTACGAGCAGTACTTC.

The chain carries TRBV7-9 and TRBJ2-7, with D perhaps matching TRBD1 (6 bases). The germline gives CDR1 SEHNR, CDR2 FQNEAQ (reference sequence). V dropped 1 base and J dropped 2 bases, with 6 bases sitting between them. The CDR3 is 13 residues long. The CDR3 nucleotides read TGTGCCAGCAGCTTAGGGGACACCTACGAGCAGTACTTC. Its protein is CASSLGDTYEQYF.

J is TRBJ2-3 and V is TRBV3-1 (or the pseudogene TRBV3-2), with 13 bases aligning to TRBD2. Germline values: CDR1 LGHDT, CDR2 YNNKEL (reference sequence). V lost 4 bases and J lost 8; bases outside the gene matches: 6. This CDR3 comprises 15 residues. Here the CDR3 reads CASSPLAGGPSTQYF. The CDR3 bases are TGTGCCAGCAGCCCACTAGCGGGAGGGCCGAGTACGCAGTATTTT.

The chain combines TRBV28 with TRBJ1-1; 7 bases align to TRBD1. Germline V gene data show CDR1 as MDHEN and CDR2 as SYDVKM. The CDR3 runs 14 residues. The trim removed 3 bases at V and 1 base at J, leaving 2 bases unmatched. In DNA, the CDR3 is TGTGCCAGCAGTTTGACAGGGAGGAACACTGAAGCTTTCTTT. This translates into CASSLTGRNTEAFF. Complete variable domain (other parts from reference TRBV28 and TRBJ1-1): DVKVTQSSRYLVKRTGEKVFLECVQDMDHENMFWYRQDPGLGLRLIYFSYDVKMKEKGDIPEGYSVSREKKERFSLILESASTNQTSMYLCASSLTGRNTEAFFGQGTRLTVV.